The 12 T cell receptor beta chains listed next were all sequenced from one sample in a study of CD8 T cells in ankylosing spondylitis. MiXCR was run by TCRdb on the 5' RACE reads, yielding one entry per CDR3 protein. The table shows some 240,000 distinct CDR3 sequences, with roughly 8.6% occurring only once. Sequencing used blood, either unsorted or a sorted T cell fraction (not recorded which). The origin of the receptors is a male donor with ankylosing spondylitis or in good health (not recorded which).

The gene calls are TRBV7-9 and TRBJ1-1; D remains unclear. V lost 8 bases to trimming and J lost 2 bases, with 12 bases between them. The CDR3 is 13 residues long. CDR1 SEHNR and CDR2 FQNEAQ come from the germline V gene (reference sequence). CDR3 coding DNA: TGTGCCAGCGGCCCGAGAGTCAACACTGAAGCTTTCTTT. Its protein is CASGPRVNTEAFF.

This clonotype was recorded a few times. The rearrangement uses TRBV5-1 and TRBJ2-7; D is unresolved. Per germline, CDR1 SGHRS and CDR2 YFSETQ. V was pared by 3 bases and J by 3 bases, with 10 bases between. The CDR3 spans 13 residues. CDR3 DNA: TGCGCCAGCAGCTCGGACGGTTTCTACGAGCAGTACTTC. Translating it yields CASSSDGFYEQYF.

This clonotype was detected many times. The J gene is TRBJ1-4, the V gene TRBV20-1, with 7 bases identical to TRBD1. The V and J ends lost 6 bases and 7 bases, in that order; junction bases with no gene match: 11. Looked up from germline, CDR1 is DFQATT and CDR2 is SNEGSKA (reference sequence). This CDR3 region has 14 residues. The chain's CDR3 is CSASTGDIREKLFF. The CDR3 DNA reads TGCAGTGCGAGCACAGGGGATATTCGTGAAAAACTGTTTTTT.

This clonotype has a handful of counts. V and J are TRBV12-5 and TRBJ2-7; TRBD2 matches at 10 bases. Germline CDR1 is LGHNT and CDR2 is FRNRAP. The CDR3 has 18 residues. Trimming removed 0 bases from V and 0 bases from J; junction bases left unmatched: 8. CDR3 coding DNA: TGTGCTAGTGGTTTGGTACTAGCGGGATCGCCTGTCTCCTACGAGCAGTACTTC. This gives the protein CASGLVLAGSPVSYEQYF.

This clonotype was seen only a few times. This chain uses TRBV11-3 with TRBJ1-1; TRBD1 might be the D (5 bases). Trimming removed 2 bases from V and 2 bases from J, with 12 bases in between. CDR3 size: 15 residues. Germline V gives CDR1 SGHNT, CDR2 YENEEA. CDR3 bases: TGTGCCAGCAGCTTATGGGCGGGGGGTAACACTGAAGCTTTCTTT. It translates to CASSLWAGGNTEAFF. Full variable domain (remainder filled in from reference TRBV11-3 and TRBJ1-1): EAGVVQSPRYKIIEKKQPVAFWCNPISGHNTLYWYLQNLGQGPELLIRYENEEAVDDSQLPKDRFSAERLKGVDSTLKIQPAELGDSAVYLCASSLWAGGNTEAFFGQGTRLTVV.

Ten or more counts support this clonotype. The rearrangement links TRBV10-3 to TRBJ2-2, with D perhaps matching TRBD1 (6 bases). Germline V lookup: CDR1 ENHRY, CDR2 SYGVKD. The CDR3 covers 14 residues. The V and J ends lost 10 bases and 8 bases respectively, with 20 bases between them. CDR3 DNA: TGTGCCACGACTGACGGGACACTTATGGGGGAGCTGTTTTTT. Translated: CATTDGTLMGELFF.

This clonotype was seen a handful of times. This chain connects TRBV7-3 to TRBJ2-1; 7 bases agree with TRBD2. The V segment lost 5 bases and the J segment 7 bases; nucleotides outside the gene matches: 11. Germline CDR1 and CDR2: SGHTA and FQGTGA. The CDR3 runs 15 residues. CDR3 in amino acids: CASSPSAGVANEQFF. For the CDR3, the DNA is TGTGCCAGCAGCCCGTCGGCGGGAGTCGCAAATGAGCAGTTCTTC.

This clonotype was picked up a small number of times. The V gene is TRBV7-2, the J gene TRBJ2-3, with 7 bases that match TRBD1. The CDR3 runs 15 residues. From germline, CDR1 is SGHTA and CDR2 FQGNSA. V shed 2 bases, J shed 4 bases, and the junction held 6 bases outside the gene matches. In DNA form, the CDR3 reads TGTGCCAGCAGCTTAACAGGGGCCCGGGCAGATACGCAGTATTTT. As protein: CASSLTGARADTQYF.

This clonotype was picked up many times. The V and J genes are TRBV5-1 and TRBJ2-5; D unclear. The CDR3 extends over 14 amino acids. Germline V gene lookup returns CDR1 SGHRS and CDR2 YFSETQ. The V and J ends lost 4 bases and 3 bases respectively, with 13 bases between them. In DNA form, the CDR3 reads TGCGCCAGCAGCGTCAAAGGCGGTAAAGAGACCCAGTACTTC. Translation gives CASSVKGGKETQYF.

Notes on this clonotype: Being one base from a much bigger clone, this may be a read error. The CDR3 here is CASTIPAFSYNEQFF. CDR3 nucleotide sequence: TGTGCCAGCACCATACCAGCTTTCTCCTACAATGAGCAGTTCTTC. V is TRBV12-3 or TRBV12-4 and J is TRBJ2-1, with D uncertain. This CDR3 has 15 residues. Trimming stripped 7 bases from V and 0 bases from J, with 13 bases between.

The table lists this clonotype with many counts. The CDR3 reads CASSLVTSLFNEQYF. The DNA for the CDR3 is TGTGCCAGCAGCTTAGTGACTAGTCTTTTCAACGAGCAGTACTTC. The V gene is TRBV7-2, the J gene TRBJ2-7; D possibly corresponds to TRBD2 (6 bases). The CDR3 runs 15 residues. Trimming shortened V by 1 base and J by 5 bases, and 15 bases separated the two germline ends. CDR1 and CDR2 (germline): SGHTA, FQGNSA. Supplemented by reference TRBV7-2 and TRBJ2-7, the full variable domain reads GAGVSQSPSNKVTEKGKDVELRCDPISGHTALYWYRQSLGQGLEFLIYFQGNSAPDKSGLPSDRFSAERTGGSVSTLTIQRTQQEDSAVYLCASSLVTSLFNEQYFGPGTRLTVT.

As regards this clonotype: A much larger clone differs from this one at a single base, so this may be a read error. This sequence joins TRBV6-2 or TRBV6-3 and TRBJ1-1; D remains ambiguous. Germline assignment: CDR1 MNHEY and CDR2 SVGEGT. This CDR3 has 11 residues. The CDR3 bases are TGTGCCACGCACATGAACCCTGAAGCTTTCTTT. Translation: CATHMNPEAFF.